The next 2 T cell receptor beta chains were all read from a single sample in a study of T-cell memory formation after mild COVID-19 (dated by TCRdb to 2020 to 2022). The library was prepared using 5' RACE. The listed sequencing device is Illumina NovaSeq 6000. In-frame beta chains were kept once TCRdb had trimmed the public reads at Q25 with fastp and called clones with MiXCR. Each CDR3 protein appears once, grouped with its most common genes and DNA. The sample contains fewer than 400,000 distinct CDR3 sequences, 10% to 15% of them found a single time. The ten largest account for about a fifth of the sample. Sequenced sample: PBMCs or a T cell subset sorted from them (not recorded which). Receptors were obtained from a man between 18 and 29 years old who had mild COVID-19 (a few samples of this study predate the infection). The sample titles of this study are shuffled in the database, so cell type and time point are left out; the donor was told from shared clones.

The chain recombines TRBV14 with TRBJ2-5; maybe TRBD2 (5 bases). CDR1 and CDR2 from the germline V gene are SGHDN and FVKESK. This CDR3 comprises 14 residues. V was trimmed by 1 base and J by 3 bases, leaving 9 bases between them. The DNA for the CDR3 is TGTGCCAGCAGCCAAGGGTGGCGGGAAGAGACCCAGTACTTC. This encodes CASSQGWREETQYF.

The table lists this clonotype with a few counts. This chain links TRBV6-5 with TRBJ1-1; 8 bases map to TRBD1. The germline V gene has CDR1 MNHEY and CDR2 SVGAGI. This CDR3 is 14 amino acids long. V was clipped by 7 bases and J by 3 bases; unmatched bases: 7. The CDR3 bases are TGTGCCAGCACTTCCGACAGGGGACACACTGAAGCTTTCTTT. This translates into CASTSDRGHTEAFF.